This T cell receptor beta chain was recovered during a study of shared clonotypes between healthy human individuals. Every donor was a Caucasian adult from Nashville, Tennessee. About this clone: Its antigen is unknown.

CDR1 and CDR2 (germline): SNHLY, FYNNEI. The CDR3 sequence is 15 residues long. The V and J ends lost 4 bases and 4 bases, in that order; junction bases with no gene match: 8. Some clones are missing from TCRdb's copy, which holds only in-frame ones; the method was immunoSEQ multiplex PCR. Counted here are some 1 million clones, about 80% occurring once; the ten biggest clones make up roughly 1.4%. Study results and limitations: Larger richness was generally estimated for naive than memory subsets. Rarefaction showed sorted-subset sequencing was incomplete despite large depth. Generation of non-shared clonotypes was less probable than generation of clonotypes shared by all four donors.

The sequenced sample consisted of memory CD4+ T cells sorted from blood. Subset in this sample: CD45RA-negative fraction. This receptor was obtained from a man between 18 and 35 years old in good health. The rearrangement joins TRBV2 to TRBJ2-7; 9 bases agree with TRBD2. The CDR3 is CASSGGGEATYEQYF. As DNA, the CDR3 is TGTGCCAGCAGTGGCGGGGGGGAGGCTACGTACGAGCAGTACTTC. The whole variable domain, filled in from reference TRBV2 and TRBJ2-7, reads EPEVTQTPSHQVTQMGQEVILRCVPISNHLYFYWYRQILGQKVEFLVSFYNNEISEKSEIFDDQFSVERPDGSNFTLKIRSTKLEDSAMYFCASSGGGEATYEQYFGPGTRLTVT.